The rows below give T cell receptor beta chains drawn from one sample of a study of cytomegalovirus exposure and HLA in healthy donors. The repertoire was sequenced with immunoSEQ multiplex PCR; TCRdb's copy has only in-frame clones and lacks some. The sample consists of about 180,000 clones, about 80% of them appearing once. Sequencing was performed on PBMCs. The receptors originated from a man aged 35-49 years in good health and CMV-seronegative. The CDR3 runs from the conserved cysteine through the conserved F or W. D genes are given only for firm matches. Size is stated for part of the rows, as once, few or many counts, or as a class when the clone is expanded.

>TRBJ1-1|.|TRBV27|.
CASSPLMTAGGNTEAFF
TGTGCCAGCAGTCCCCTTATGACCGCCGGAGGGAACACTGAAGCTTTCTTT
>TRBJ1-4|.|TRBV19|.
CASSPGGFFAATNEKLFF
TGTGCCAGTAGTCCCGGCGGATTCTTTGCTGCAACTAATGAAAAACTGTTTTTT
>TRBJ2-7|.|TRBV28|.
CASSPRMSYERYF
TGTGCCAGCAGTCCCCGGATGTCCTACGAGCGGTACTTC
>TRBJ2-5|.|TRBV30|.
CAWSPTRGVQETQYF
TGTGCCTGGAGCCCGACCAGGGGAGTCCAAGAGACCCAGTACTTC
>TRBJ1-1|.|TRBV7-2|.
CASSLGPRNTEAFF
TGTGCCAGCAGCTTAGGTCCCAGGAACACTGAAGCTTTCTTT
>TRBJ2-3|.|TRBV5-1|few
CASLPGGGTDTQYF
TGCGCCAGTCTACCGGGCGGGGGCACAGATACGCAGTATTTT
>TRBJ2-5|TRBD2|TRBV7-2|.
CASSPRTSGGKTQYF
TGTGCCAGCAGCCCAAGGACTAGCGGGGGAAAGACCCAGTACTTC
>TRBJ2-7|TRBD1|TRBV10-3|.
CATRDRGYEQYF
TGTGCCACCCGGGACAGGGGGTACGAGCAGTACTTC
>TRBJ2-2|TRBD1|TRBV12-5|few
CASGRDRNTGELFF
TGTGCTAGTGGAAGGGACAGAAACACCGGGGAGCTGTTTTTT
>TRBJ2-5|TRBD1|TRBV28|.
CASSPPQQGIGTQYF
TGTGCCAGCAGCCCCCCTCAACAGGGGATTGGGACCCAGTACTTC
>TRBJ2-2|.|TRBV2|few
CASSVGGANTGELFF
TGTGCCAGCAGTGTCGGCGGGGCGAACACCGGGGAGCTGTTTTTT
>TRBJ1-1|TRBD1|TRBV27|.
CASTQTGQVRGGTEAFF
TGTGCCAGCACCCAGACGGGACAGGTGAGGGGTGGCACTGAAGCTTTCTTT
>TRBJ2-3|.|TRBV30|.
CAWSGGWADTQYF
TGTGCCTGGAGCGGGGGATGGGCAGATACGCAGTATTTT
>TRBJ2-2|TRBD1|TRBV27|.
CASSPQAGGTGELFF
TGTGCCAGCAGTCCACAGGCAGGGGGCACCGGGGAGCTGTTTTTT
>TRBJ2-7|.|TRBV14|.
CASSQESGYYEQYF
TGTGCCAGCAGCCAAGAGTCCGGGTACTACGAGCAGTACTTC
>TRBJ1-1|.|TRBV25-1|few
CASSDPTQGSGTTEAFF
TGTGCCAGCAGTGACCCAACACAGGGTTCGGGAACCACTGAAGCTTTCTTT
>TRBJ2-3|TRBD1|TRBV27|.
CASSLFFRGQDTQYF
TGTGCCAGCAGTTTATTTTTCAGGGGGCAAGATACGCAGTATTTT
>TRBJ2-2|.|TRBV7-3|.
CASSFQGRDTGELFF
TGTGCCAGCAGCTTTCAGGGGCGGGACACCGGGGAGCTGTTTTTT
>TRBJ2-7|.|TRBV6-1|.
CASNEGKREQYF
TGTGCCAGCAACGAGGGAAAGCGCGAGCAGTACTTC
>TRBJ1-2|TRBD1|TRBV4-3|.
CASSHAGTGSYGYTF
TGCGCCAGCAGCCACGCCGGGACAGGGAGTTATGGCTACACCTTC
>TRBJ2-1|.|TRBV4-2|once
CASSQDGNEQFF
TGTGCCAGCAGCCAAGACGGCAATGAGCAGTTCTTC
>TRBJ2-4|TRBD1|TRBV30|.
CAWSSDRVLYF
TGTGCCTGGAGTTCGGACAGGGTGTTGTACTTC
>TRBJ2-7|.|TRBV9|.
CASSVVGQGSIEQYF
TGTGCCAGCAGCGTAGTGGGACAAGGATCTATCGAGCAGTACTTC
>TRBJ2-1|TRBD2|TRBV5-1|.
CASSLASGSFYNEQFF
TGCGCCAGCAGCTTGGCTAGCGGGAGTTTCTACAATGAGCAGTTCTTC
>TRBJ1-5|TRBD1|TRBV27|.
CASSGRTGGASNQPQHF
TGTGCCAGCAGTGGCCGGACAGGGGGCGCCAGCAATCAGCCCCAGCATTTT
>TRBJ2-7|TRBD1|TRBV7-9|.
CASSYQDRGAYEQYF
TGTGCCAGCAGCTACCAGGACAGGGGCGCCTACGAGCAGTACTTC
>TRBJ1-2|.|TRBV21-1|.
CASSKAQFGQETIYGYTF
TGTGCCAGCAGCAAAGCCCAGTTTGGACAGGAGACTATCTATGGCTACACCTTC
>TRBJ2-1|TRBD1|TRBV10-1|.
CASSELPGQGVNEQFF
TGCGCCAGCAGTGAGCTTCCGGGACAGGGGGTGAATGAGCAGTTCTTC
>TRBJ2-5|TRBD1|TRBV19|.
CASSRGQGVETQYF
TGTGCCAGTAGTCGGGGACAGGGCGTAGAGACCCAGTACTTC
>TRBJ2-7|TRBD1|TRBV30|.
CAWSVRQGNEQYF
TGTGCCTGGAGTGTACGACAGGGTAACGAGCAGTACTTC
>TRBJ2-1|TRBD2|TRBV27|.
CASSFLGLAGEHNEQFF
TGTGCCAGCAGTTTCCTTGGACTAGCGGGGGAACACAATGAGCAGTTCTTC
>TRBJ2-1|TRBD1|TRBV7-3|.
CASSSPGQGWNEQFF
TGTGCCAGCAGCTCGCCGGGACAGGGATGGAATGAGCAGTTCTTC
>TRBJ2-1|.|TRBV30|.
CAWRQGWNEQFF
TGTGCCTGGAGGCAGGGGTGGAATGAGCAGTTCTTC